Described below is a single TCR beta chain sequence and its context. This sample is drawn from a study of blood T cell repertoires in COVID-19. The wider study: The cDNA or gDNA used as material had been derived from T cells, B-cell-depleted T cells, or PBMCs.

Some clones are missing from TCRdb's copy, which holds only in-frame ones; the method was immunoSEQ multiplex PCR. The data hold about 160,000 clones, with 90% observed a single time. Germline V gene lookup returns CDR1 SGHRS and CDR2 YFSETQ. V gave up 0 bases and J gave up 2 bases; unmatched junction bases: 11. The CDR3 covers 18 residues. Source material: peripheral blood. The sequence was collected from a man aged 55 to 69 with active or convalescent COVID-19. The gene calls are TRBV5-1 and TRBJ2-5, with 9 bases fitting TRBD2. CDR3 loop: CASSLGASGVSDQETQYF. Written as DNA, the CDR3 is TGCGCCAGCAGCTTGGGTGCTAGCGGGGTCTCAGATCAAGAGACCCAGTACTTC.